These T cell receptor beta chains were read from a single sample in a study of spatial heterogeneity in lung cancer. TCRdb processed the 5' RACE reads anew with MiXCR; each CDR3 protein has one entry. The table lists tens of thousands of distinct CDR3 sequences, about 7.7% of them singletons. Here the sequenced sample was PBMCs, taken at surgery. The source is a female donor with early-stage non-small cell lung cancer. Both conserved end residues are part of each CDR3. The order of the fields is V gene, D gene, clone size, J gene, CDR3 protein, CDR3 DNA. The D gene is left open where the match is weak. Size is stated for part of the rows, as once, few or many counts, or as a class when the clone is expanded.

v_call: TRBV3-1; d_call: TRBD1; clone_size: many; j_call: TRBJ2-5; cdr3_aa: CASSQWFPDRPRETQYF; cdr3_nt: TGTGCCAGCAGCCAATGGTTCCCGGACAGGCCGAGGGAGACCCAGTACTTC
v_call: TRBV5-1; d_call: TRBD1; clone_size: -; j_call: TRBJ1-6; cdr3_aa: CASSLEGDRDSPLHF; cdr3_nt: TGCGCCAGCAGCTTGGAGGGCGACAGGGATTCACCCCTCCACTTT
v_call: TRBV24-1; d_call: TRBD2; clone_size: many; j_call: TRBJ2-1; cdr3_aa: CATSDPARGSGSRSYNEQFF; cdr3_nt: TGTGCCACCAGTGACCCTGCCCGGGGTAGCGGGAGTAGGTCCTACAATGAGCAGTTCTTC
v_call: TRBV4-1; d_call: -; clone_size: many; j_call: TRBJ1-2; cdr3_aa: CASSPDGTNYGYTF; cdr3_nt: TGCGCCAGCAGCCCGGACGGTACTAACTATGGCTACACCTTC
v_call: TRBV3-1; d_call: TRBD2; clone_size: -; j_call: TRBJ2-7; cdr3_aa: CASSPGLAGFEQYF; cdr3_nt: TGTGCCAGCAGCCCGGGACTAGCGGGGTTCGAGCAGTACTTC
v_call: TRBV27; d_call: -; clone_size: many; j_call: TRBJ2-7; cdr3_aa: CASARRVYYEQYF; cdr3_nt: TGTGCCAGCGCGCGGCGGGTGTACTACGAGCAGTACTTC
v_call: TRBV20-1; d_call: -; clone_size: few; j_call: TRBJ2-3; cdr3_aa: CGSGSTDTQYF; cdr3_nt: TGCGGAAGCGGGAGCACAGATACGCAGTATTTT
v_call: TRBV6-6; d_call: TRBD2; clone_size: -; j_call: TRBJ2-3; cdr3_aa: CASSSVAGGSGTQYF; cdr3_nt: TGTGCCAGCAGTTCGGTAGCGGGCGGGAGCGGTACGCAGTATTTT
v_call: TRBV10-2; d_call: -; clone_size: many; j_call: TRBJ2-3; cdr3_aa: CASTWPTGRGTDTQYF; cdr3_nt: TGCGCCAGCACCTGGCCGACGGGGCGCGGTACAGATACGCAGTATTTT
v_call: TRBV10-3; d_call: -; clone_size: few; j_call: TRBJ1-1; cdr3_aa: CAISESTSSEAFF; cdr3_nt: TGTGCCATCAGTGAGTCGACTAGCTCTGAAGCTTTCTTT
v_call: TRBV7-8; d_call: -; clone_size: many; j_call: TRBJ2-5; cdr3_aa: CASSKGGGLKRETQYF; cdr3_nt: TGTGCCAGCAGCAAAGGAGGGGGACTCAAAAGGGAGACCCAGTACTTC
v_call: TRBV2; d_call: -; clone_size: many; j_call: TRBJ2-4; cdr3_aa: CASSDREGAKNIQYF; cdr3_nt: TGTGCCAGCAGCGACAGGGAGGGAGCCAAAAACATTCAGTACTTC
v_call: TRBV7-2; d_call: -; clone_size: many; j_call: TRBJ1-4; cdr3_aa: CASSFSRGALEKLFF; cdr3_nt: TGTGCCAGCAGCTTTAGTCGGGGGGCGCTTGAAAAACTGTTTTTT
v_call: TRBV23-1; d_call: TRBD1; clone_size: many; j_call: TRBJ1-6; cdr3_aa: CASNRTGTFQHSPLHF; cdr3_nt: TGCGCCAGCAATAGGACAGGGACATTTCAGCATTCACCCCTCCACTTT
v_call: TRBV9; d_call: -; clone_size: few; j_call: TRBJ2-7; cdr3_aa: CASSVAGTAFYEQYF; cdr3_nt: TGTGCCAGCAGCGTCGCGGGGACAGCGTTCTACGAGCAGTACTTC
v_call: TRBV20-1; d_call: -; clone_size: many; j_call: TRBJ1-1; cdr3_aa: CSVVDSPEAFF; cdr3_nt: TGCAGTGTTGTCGACAGCCCTGAAGCTTTCTTT
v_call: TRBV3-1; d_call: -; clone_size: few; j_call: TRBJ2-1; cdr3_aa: CASSQDLGRVNEQFF; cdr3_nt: TGTGCCAGCAGCCAAGATCTAGGCAGGGTCAATGAGCAGTTCTTC
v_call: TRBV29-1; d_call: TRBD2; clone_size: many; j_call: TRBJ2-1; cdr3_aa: CSVVGGRISYNEQFF; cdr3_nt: TGCAGCGTTGTAGGCGGGAGGATATCCTACAATGAGCAGTTCTTC
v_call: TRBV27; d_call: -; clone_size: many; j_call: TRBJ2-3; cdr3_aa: CASSANPDGTQYF; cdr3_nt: TGTGCCAGCAGCGCAAATCCGGACGGTACGCAGTATTTT
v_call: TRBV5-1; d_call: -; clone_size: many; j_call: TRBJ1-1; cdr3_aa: CASSVQFQNTEAFF; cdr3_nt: TGCGCCAGCAGCGTACAGTTCCAGAACACTGAAGCTTTCTTT
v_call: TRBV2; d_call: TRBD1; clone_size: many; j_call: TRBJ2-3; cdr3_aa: CASSEGSGTGWLDTQYF; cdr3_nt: TGTGCCAGCAGTGAAGGATCCGGGACAGGGTGGCTTGATACGCAGTATTTT
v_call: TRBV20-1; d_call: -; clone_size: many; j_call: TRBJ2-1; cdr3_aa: CSARAQNDEQFF; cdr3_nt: TGCAGTGCTAGAGCGCAGAACGATGAGCAGTTCTTC
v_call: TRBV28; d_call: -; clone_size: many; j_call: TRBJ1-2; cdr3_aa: CASSQWTDYGYTF; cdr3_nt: TGTGCCAGCAGTCAATGGACAGACTATGGCTACACCTTC
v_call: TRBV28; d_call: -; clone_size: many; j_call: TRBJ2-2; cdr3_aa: CASSLRRVSYGELFF; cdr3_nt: TGTGCCAGCAGTTTACGGCGGGTCAGCTACGGGGAGCTGTTTTTT
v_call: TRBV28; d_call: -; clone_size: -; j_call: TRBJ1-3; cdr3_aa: CASSPGTNSGNTIYF; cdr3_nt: TGTGCCAGCAGTCCCGGGACAAACTCTGGAAACACCATATATTTT
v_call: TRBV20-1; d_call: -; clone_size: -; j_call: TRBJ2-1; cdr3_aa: CSARDRNEQFF; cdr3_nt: TGCAGTGCTAGAGATAGGAATGAGCAGTTCTTC
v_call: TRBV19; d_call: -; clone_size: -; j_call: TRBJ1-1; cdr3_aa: CASSERDMPEAFF; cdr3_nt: TGTGCCAGTAGCGAGAGGGATATGCCTGAAGCTTTCTTT
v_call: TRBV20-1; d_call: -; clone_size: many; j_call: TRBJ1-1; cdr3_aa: CSAPRTLVTEAFF; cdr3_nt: TGCAGTGCACCGAGGACACTAGTAACTGAAGCTTTCTTT
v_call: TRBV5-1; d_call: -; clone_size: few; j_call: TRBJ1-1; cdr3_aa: CASSSSGAGGTEAFF; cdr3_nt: TGCGCCAGCAGCAGTAGCGGAGCGGGTGGGACTGAAGCTTTCTTT
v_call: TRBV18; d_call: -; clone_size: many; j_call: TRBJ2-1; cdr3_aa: CASSPATFYNEQFF; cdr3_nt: TGTGCCAGCTCACCGGCGACATTTTACAATGAGCAGTTCTTC
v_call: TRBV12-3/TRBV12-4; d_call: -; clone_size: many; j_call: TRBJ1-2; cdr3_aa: CASSPGPHRGNGYTF; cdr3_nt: TGTGCCAGCAGTCCGGGACCTCACCGGGGGAATGGCTACACCTTC
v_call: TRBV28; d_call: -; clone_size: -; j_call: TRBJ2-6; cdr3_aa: CASSLSGANVLTF; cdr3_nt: TGTGCCAGCAGTTTATCTGGGGCCAACGTCCTGACTTTC